A single sample is the source of the 32 T cell receptor beta chains below, sequenced in a study of T cell responses to AZD1222 COVID-19 vaccine. Some clones are missing from TCRdb's copy, which holds only in-frame ones; the method was immunoSEQ multiplex PCR. Here the sample spans some 120,000 clones, 80% to 90% being singletons. The sequences come from peripheral blood, collected on day 0 of AZD1222 vaccination. The receptor set was obtained from an adult in good health.

This chain's CDR3 is CASSLERGGSYNEQFF. The CDR3 DNA sequence: TGTGCCAGCAGCTTGGAGCGGGGGGGCTCCTACAATGAGCAGTTCTTC. The rearrangement joins TRBV5-6 to TRBJ2-1; 10 bases agree with TRBD2. Germline-derived CDR1 and CDR2 are SGHDT and YYEEEE. With 0 bases clipped from V and 0 bases from J, the junction kept 0 bases outside the gene matches. The CDR3 has 16 residues.

The chain joins TRBV21-1 to TRBJ1-1. TRBV21-1 constitutes a pseudogene. This CDR3 comprises 12 residues. For the CDR3, the DNA is TGTGCCAGACTAAAAGGGGGGACTGAAGCTTTCTTT. Amino acids: CARLKGGTEAFF.

The V and J genes are TRBV7-8 and TRBJ1-1; D not resolved. This CDR3 spans 12 amino acids. Trimming removed 5 bases from V and 5 bases from J, with 9 bases in between. Per germline, CDR1 SGHVS and CDR2 FQNEAQ. DNA of the CDR3: TGTGCCAGCAGCCTGGGAAGAACTGAAGCTTTCTTT. As protein: CASSLGRTEAFF.

The rearrangement links TRBV6-6 to TRBJ1-2; 7 nucleotides agree with TRBD1. The CDR3 has 14 amino acids. J gave up 4 bases and V 6 bases, and 8 bases lay outside the gene matches. The germline CDR1 and CDR2 sequences are MNHNY and SVGAGI (reference sequence). CDR3 sequence reads: CASSPDRAGYGYTF. In DNA, the CDR3 is TGTGCCAGCAGCCCAGACAGGGCCGGCTATGGCTACACCTTC.

This sequence joins TRBV18 and TRBJ2-7; 8 nucleotides align to TRBD1. The germline gives CDR1 KGHSH, CDR2 LQKENI. The CDR3 loop spans 14 amino acids. V was clipped by 4 bases and J by 6 bases; unmatched bases: 8. The CDR3 region has the DNA TGTGCCAGCTCACTCAGGGACAGGTCGTTCGAGCAGTACTTC. Protein sequence: CASSLRDRSFEQYF.

This chain connects TRBV7-8 to TRBJ2-3; 10 bases line up with TRBD2. This CDR3 has 18 amino acids. Looked up from germline, CDR1 is SGHVS and CDR2 is FQNEAQ. Trimming removed 5 bases from V and 1 base from J; junction bases left unmatched: 12. CDR3 sequence reads: CASSPIWIAGGRTDTQYF. CDR3 DNA sequence: TGTGCCAGCAGCCCGATATGGATAGCGGGGGGCCGCACAGATACGCAGTATTTT.

The chain has TRBV6-5 and TRBJ1-2, with 7 bases lining up with TRBD1. Per germline, CDR1 MNHEY and CDR2 SVGAGI. CDR3 length: 12 amino acids. The V and J ends lost 6 bases and 6 bases, in that order; junction bases with no gene match: 4. CDR3 in DNA: TGTGCCAGCAGCCCAACAGGGGATGGCTACACCTTC. This gives the protein CASSPTGDGYTF.

The rearrangement uses TRBV5-8 and TRBJ2-3; unclear D gene. The ends were cut back, 0 bases at V and 11 bases at J, with 13 bases in the middle. Germline V gene sequence: CDR1 SGHTS, CDR2 YDEGEE. The CDR3 loop spans 13 amino acids. The CDR3 loop reads CASSLGASAKQYF. DNA for the CDR3: TGTGCCAGCAGCTTGGGGGCCAGCGCTAAGCAGTATTTT.

This chain uses TRBV9 with TRBJ1-1; unclear D gene. This CDR3 region has 13 residues. Germline values: CDR1 SGDLS, CDR2 YYNGEE. V was clipped by 1 base and J by 4 bases, with 8 bases between them. The CDR3 bases are TGTGCCAGCAGCGTATTTCCCGGCACTGAAGCTTTCTTT. Translated: CASSVFPGTEAFF.

This chain connects TRBV2 to TRBJ1-4; no reliable D call. Germline V gene data show CDR1 as SNHLY and CDR2 as FYNNEI. This CDR3 is 15 amino acids long. Between the trimmed V and J ends, which lost 0 bases and 7 bases, there was a span of 12 bases. As DNA, the CDR3 is TGTGCCAGCAGTGAAGCATTTAACCGAGGTGAAAAACTGTTTTTT. This gives the protein CASSEAFNRGEKLFF.

The chain employs TRBV15 and TRBJ1-1; the D is unclear. Germline-derived CDR1 and CDR2 are LNHNV and YYDKDF (reference sequence). Trimming cost V 0 bases and J 3 bases, with 5 bases left between them. There are 13 residues in the CDR3. CDR3 sequence (DNA): TGTGCCACCAGCAGAGAAAAAGACACTGAAGCTTTCTTT. Its translation is CATSREKDTEAFF.

This clone appeared once. This chain joins TRBV7-9 and TRBJ2-1; 10 positions match TRBD2. Germline V gene sequence: CDR1 SEHNR, CDR2 FQNEAQ (reference sequence). This CDR3 has 17 residues. Unmatched junction bases numbered 15, after V lost 5 bases and J lost 8 bases. The CDR3 bases are TGTGCCAGCAGCCGGCACCTAAGCGGGGGGGCCGTGGATGAGCAGTTCTTC. This translates into CASSRHLSGGAVDEQFF.

This chain uses TRBV11-2 with TRBJ2-1; 12 bases match TRBD2. There are 15 residues in the CDR3. CDR1 is SGHAT and CDR2 is FQNNGV in the germline V gene. The V gene end was trimmed by 5 bases and the J gene end by 8 bases; junction bases not matched to a gene: 7. The DNA of the CDR3 is TGTGCCAGCAGCGGGGCTAGCGGGGGGGCGTATGAGCAGTTCTTC. Translated: CASSGASGGAYEQFF.

The gene calls are TRBV28 and TRBJ2-7, with TRBD1 matching over 11 bases. Germline V gives CDR1 MDHEN, CDR2 SYDVKM. The J segment lost 4 bases and the V segment lost 4 bases, leaving 6 bases of the junction unmatched. The CDR3 sequence is 15 residues long. The chain's CDR3 is CASSSPGTGGYEQYF. The CDR3 DNA reads as TGTGCCAGCAGTTCCCCCGGGACAGGGGGTTACGAGCAGTACTTC.

The chain couples TRBV6-4 to TRBJ1-1, with D possibly being TRBD1 (5 bases). Trimming pared 3 bases from V and 1 base from J, leaving 6 bases between. Germline-derived CDR1 and CDR2 are MRHNA and SNTAGT. The CDR3 totals 13 residues. The CDR3 sequence: CASSEGRNTEAFF. The DNA of the CDR3 is TGTGCCAGCAGTGAGGGACGGAACACTGAAGCTTTCTTT.

The chain employs TRBV7-9 and TRBJ1-2; TRBD1 aligns across 7 bases. Germline CDR1 SEHNR, CDR2 FQNEAQ (reference sequence). The V segment lost 5 bases and the J segment 4 bases; nucleotides outside the gene matches: 10. The CDR3 length is 15 residues. In DNA, the CDR3 is TGTGCCAGCAGCCCCGAGACAGGGTACCCCTATGGCTACACCTTC. Its translation is CASSPETGYPYGYTF.

The J gene is TRBJ2-7, the V gene TRBV7-9; perhaps TRBD1 as D (5 bases). Germline CDR1 and CDR2: SEHNR and FQNEAQ (reference sequence). This CDR3 comprises 14 residues. Trimming took 5 bases from V and 2 from J, leaving 13 bases between them. The CDR3 sequence: CASSRTGNPYEQYF. DNA of the CDR3: TGTGCCAGCAGCCGAACAGGTAACCCCTACGAGCAGTACTTC.

This rearrangement joins TRBV6-2 or TRBV6-3 to TRBJ2-5, with TRBD1 matching over 7 bases. The CDR3 runs 14 residues. V shed 2 bases, J shed 5 bases, and the junction held 5 bases outside the gene matches. Germline V CDR1 and CDR2: MNHEY, SVGEGT. CDR3 region: CASSYQRGLETQYF. CDR3 bases: TGTGCCAGCAGTTACCAGAGGGGGCTGGAGACCCAGTACTTC.

This clone was observed once. The chain recombines TRBV6-4 with TRBJ2-1; TRBD2 matches 8 bases. Trimming at V came to 6 bases and at J to 3 bases, leaving 7 bases not matched to a gene. The germline CDR1 and CDR2 sequences are MRHNA and SNTAGT. This CDR3 is 15 amino acids long. The DNA for the CDR3 is TGTGCCAGCAGCCCCCGAGCGGGGGACTACAATGAGCAGTTCTTC. Encoded protein: CASSPRAGDYNEQFF.

This chain connects TRBV7-9 to TRBJ1-6; no clear D. The V gene lost 1 base and the J gene lost 8 bases, with 6 bases spanning the gap. The CDR3 is made up of 13 amino acids. Germline V gene sequence: CDR1 SEHNR, CDR2 FQNEAQ (reference sequence). The CDR3 here is CASSLGSYSPLHF. The CDR3 coding sequence is TGTGCCAGCAGCTTAGGTTCCTATTCACCCCTCCACTTT.

The rearrangement links TRBV5-1 to TRBJ2-7, with 8 bases aligning to TRBD1. Germline CDR1 is SGHRS and CDR2 is YFSETQ. V lost 6 bases, J lost 7 bases, and 3 bases stayed unmatched. The CDR3 totals 11 residues. The CDR3 sequence is CASKTGGEQYF. The CDR3 DNA follows: TGCGCCAGCAAAACAGGGGGTGAGCAGTACTTC.

This chain links TRBV4-1 with TRBJ2-2, with TRBD1 as a possible D gene (5 bases). From germline, CDR1 is MGHRA and CDR2 YSYEKL. Trimming took off 4 bases at V and 1 base at J, with 19 bases between the two ends. This CDR3 spans 18 amino acids. CDR3 region: CASSLPPPGALNTGELFF. In DNA form, the CDR3 reads TGCGCCAGCAGCCTTCCTCCCCCTGGGGCCTTGAACACCGGGGAGCTGTTTTTT.

The V and J genes are TRBV20-1 and TRBJ2-5; D is unclear. The germline V and J ends were trimmed by 4 bases and 4 bases, with 4 bases remaining between them. CDR3 size: 10 residues. CDR1 is DFQATT and CDR2 is SNEGSKA in the germline V gene (reference sequence). The CDR3 DNA reads TGCAGTGCTACCAGAGAGACCCAGTACTTC. Translating it yields CSATRETQYF.

The chain couples TRBV4-1 to TRBJ1-2; D perhaps matches TRBD1 (5 bases). Trimming took 1 base from V and 4 from J, leaving 13 bases between them. Germline CDR1 is MGHRA and CDR2 is YSYEKL. The CDR3 has 15 amino acids. In DNA, the CDR3 is TGCGCCAGCAGCCAAGTTCAGGGCATAGGCTATGGCTACACCTTC. This translates into CASSQVQGIGYGYTF.

This clone was detected only a few times. This sequence joins TRBV12-5 and TRBJ1-5; TRBD1 agrees at 8 bases. Germline lookup yields CDR1 LGHNT and CDR2 FRNRAP. This CDR3 region has 14 residues. Germline trimming cut 7 bases from V and 5 bases from J; bases unmatched to any gene: 7. CDR3 protein: CASASDRGYQPQHF. In nucleotides, the CDR3 is TGTGCTAGTGCCTCCGACAGGGGATATCAGCCCCAGCATTTT.

This clone was observed a handful of times. This chain connects TRBV7-9 to TRBJ2-7; maybe TRBD2 (7 bases). The CDR3 extends over 12 amino acids. CDR1 SEHNR and CDR2 FQNEAQ come from the germline V gene (reference sequence). V shed 8 bases and J shed 2 bases, with 10 bases lying between them. CDR3: CASGGAPYEQYF. CDR3 DNA sequence: TGTGCCAGCGGGGGGGCACCCTACGAGCAGTACTTC.

The CDR3 here is CASSAGGALHF. The DNA of the CDR3 is TGTGCCAGCAGTGCTGGGGGGGCCCTCCACTTT. The chain couples TRBV25-1 to TRBJ1-6, with D possibly matching TRBD1 (5 bases). Germline CDR1 is MGHDK and CDR2 is SYGVNS. V lost 4 bases and J 14 bases, leaving 9 bases between the germline ends. The CDR3 extends over 11 amino acids. The complete variable domain, with remaining parts taken from reference TRBV25-1 and TRBJ1-6, reads EADIYQTPRYLVIGTGKKITLECSQTMGHDKMYWYQQDPGMELHLIHYSYGVNSTEKGDLSSESTVSRIRTEHFPLTLESARPSHTSQYLCASSAGGALHFGNGTRLTVT.

This sequence joins TRBV11-2 and TRBJ1-2; no definite D call. This CDR3 has 15 residues. CDR1 and CDR2 from the germline V gene are SGHAT and FQNNGV. Trimming stripped 1 base from V and 4 bases from J, with 13 bases between. The chain's CDR3 is CASSLGAGQGYGYTF. The CDR3 DNA reads TGTGCCAGCAGCTTAGGGGCAGGTCAAGGCTATGGCTACACCTTC.

This clone was seen once. J is TRBJ2-7 and V is TRBV5-1, with 11 bases matching TRBD1. Germline V gene lookup returns CDR1 SGHRS and CDR2 YFSETQ. There are 16 residues in the CDR3. V gave up 3 bases and J gave up 0 bases; unmatched junction bases: 5. The CDR3 loop reads CASSYSGTGGSYEQYF. CDR3 in DNA: TGCGCCAGCAGCTACTCCGGGACAGGGGGCTCCTACGAGCAGTACTTC.

The chain combines TRBV5-6 with TRBJ2-1; 15 nucleotides agree with TRBD2. The CDR3 extends over 16 amino acids. V lost 4 bases, J lost 5 bases, and 4 bases stayed unmatched. Looked up from germline, CDR1 is SGHDT and CDR2 is YYEEEE. In DNA form, the CDR3 reads TGTGCCAGCAGCGGACTAGCGGGGGGGCAGAACAATGAGCAGTTCTTC. It translates to CASSGLAGGQNNEQFF.

V and J are TRBV7-9 and TRBJ1-5; D unclear. The germline CDR1 and CDR2 sequences are SEHNR and FQNEAQ (reference sequence). V was shortened by 4 bases and J by 7 bases, with 8 bases between the two germline ends. CDR3 length: 12 residues. Written as DNA, the CDR3 is TGTGCCAGCAGCTCTTCCGGCCAGCCCCAGCATTTT. This gives the protein CASSSSGQPQHF.

The V call is TRBV6-1, the J call TRBJ1-2; no clear D gene. Germline V CDR1 and CDR2: MNHNS, SASEGT. This CDR3 spans 13 amino acids. Trimming shortened V by 1 base and J by 3 bases, and 6 bases separated the two germline ends. The CDR3 nucleotides read TGTGCCAGCAGTGAAGTAAAGGACTATGGCTACACCTTC. As protein: CASSEVKDYGYTF.